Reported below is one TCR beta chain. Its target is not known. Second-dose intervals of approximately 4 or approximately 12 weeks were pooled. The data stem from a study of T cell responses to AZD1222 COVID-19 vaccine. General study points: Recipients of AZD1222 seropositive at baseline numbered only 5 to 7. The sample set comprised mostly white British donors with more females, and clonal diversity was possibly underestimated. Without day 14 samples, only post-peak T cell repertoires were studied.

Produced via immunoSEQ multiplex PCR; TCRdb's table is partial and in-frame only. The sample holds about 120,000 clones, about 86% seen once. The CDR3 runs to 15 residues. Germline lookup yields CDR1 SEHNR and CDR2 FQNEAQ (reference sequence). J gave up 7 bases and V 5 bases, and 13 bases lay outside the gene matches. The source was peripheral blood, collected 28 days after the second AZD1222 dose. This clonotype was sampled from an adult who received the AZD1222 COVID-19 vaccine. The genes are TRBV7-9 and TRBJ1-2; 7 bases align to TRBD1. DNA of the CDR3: TGTGCCAGCAGCGATCGAGTAGGGGGCAGGGTTGGCTACACCTTC. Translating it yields CASSDRVGGRVGYTF.